This note documents a single T cell receptor (beta chain) sequence. The source of the sample is a study of blood T cell repertoires in COVID-19. Looking at the study overall: The samples span acute and convalescent COVID-19 from the United States, Italy and Spain. Sample material is recorded as cDNA or gDNA derived from T cells, B-cell-depleted T cells, or PBMCs.

TCRdb keeps only in-frame clones here, not all; method: immunoSEQ multiplex PCR. The sample has under 150,000 clones, 88% seen once; the top ten hold 1% to 1.5%. CDR1 and CDR2 (germline): SGHNT, YYREEE (reference sequence). The junction had 6 bases not matched to a gene; V was cut back by 4 bases and J by 5 bases. The CDR3 spans 15 residues. Participants were aged about 18 to 89 years from about two dozen US areas. The sequence came from a woman between 25 and 40 years old with acute COVID-19. Material: PBMCs or T cells enriched from blood (not recorded which). V gene TRBV5-4 combines with J gene TRBJ2-1, with 10 nucleotides matching TRBD2. In DNA form, the CDR3 reads TGTGCCAGCAGCGTTACTAGCGGGACTAACAATGAGCAGTTCTTC. It encodes CASSVTSGTNNEQFF.